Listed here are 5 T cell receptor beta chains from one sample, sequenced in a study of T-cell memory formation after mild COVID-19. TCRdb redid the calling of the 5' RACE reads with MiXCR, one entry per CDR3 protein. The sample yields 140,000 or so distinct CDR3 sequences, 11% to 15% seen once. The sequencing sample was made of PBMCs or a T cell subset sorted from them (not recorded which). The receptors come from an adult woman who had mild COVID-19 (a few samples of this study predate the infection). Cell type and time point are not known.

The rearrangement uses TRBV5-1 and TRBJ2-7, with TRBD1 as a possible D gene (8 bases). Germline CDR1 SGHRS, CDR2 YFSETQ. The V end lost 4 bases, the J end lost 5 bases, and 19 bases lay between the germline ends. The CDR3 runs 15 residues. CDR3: CASSPGQGGKDEQYF. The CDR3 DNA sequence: TGCGCCAGCAGCCCAGGACAGGGAGGGAAGGACGAGCAGTACTTC.

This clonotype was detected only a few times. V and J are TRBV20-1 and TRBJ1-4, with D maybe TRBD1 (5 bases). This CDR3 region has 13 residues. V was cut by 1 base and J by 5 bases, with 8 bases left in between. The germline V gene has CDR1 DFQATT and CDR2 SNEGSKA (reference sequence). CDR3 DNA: TGCAGTGCTAGAGGGAGGGGAAATGAAAAACTGTTTTTT. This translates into CSARGRGNEKLFF.

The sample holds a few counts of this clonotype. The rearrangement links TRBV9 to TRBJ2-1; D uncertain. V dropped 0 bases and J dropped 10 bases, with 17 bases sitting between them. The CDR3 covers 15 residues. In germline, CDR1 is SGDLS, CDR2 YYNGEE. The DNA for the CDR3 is TGTGCCAGCAGCGTAGCTGGGCGAGTAAACGAGGAGCAGTTCTTC. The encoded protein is CASSVAGRVNEEQFF.

The CDR3 sequence: CASSQLAGTLDTQYF. CDR3 DNA: TGTGCCAGCAGCCAACTAGCGGGGACCCTCGATACGCAGTATTTT. This rearrangement joins TRBV3-1 to TRBJ2-3; 9 bases agree with TRBD2. The CDR3 is 15 amino acids. J gave up 6 bases and V 2 bases, and 6 bases lay outside the gene matches. The V gene's germline CDR1 is LGHDT and CDR2 YNNKEL (reference sequence).

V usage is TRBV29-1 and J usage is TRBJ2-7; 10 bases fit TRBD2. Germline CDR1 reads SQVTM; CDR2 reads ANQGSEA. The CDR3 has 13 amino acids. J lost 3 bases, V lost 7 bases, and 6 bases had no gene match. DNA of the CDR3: TGCAGCGCCACCGGGACTAGCGACTACGAGCAGTACTTC. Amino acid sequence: CSATGTSDYEQYF.